The T cell receptor beta chain under discussion was sequenced for a study of cytomegalovirus exposure and HLA in healthy donors. Looking at the study overall: Earlier sequencing of about 200 million T cells yielded roughly 120 million unique TCR beta sequences.

CDR3 length equals 15 residues. Deletions cut 5 bases from V and 2 bases from J, with 13 bases between. The germline gives CDR1 SGHRS, CDR2 YFSETQ. Findings and caveats of the study: Available immune exposure information covered CMV serostatus only. On later analysis, the bulk of CMV-associated TCR beta chains appeared to be HLA-restricted.

As regards this clone: Its antigen is as yet unknown.

PCR amplification relied on 60 Vbeta primers (plus 13 Jbeta primers). Sequencing was performed with immunoSEQ multiplex PCR; in TCRdb, only in-frame clones are kept and a portion is missing. There are approximately 200,000 clones in the sample; 82% occur only once, and roughly 0.098% lies in the top ten. The sequenced material came from PBMCs. This rearrangement joins TRBV5-1 to TRBJ2-2; D is possibly TRBD1 (6 bases). The sequence was obtained from a boy younger than 10 in good health and CMV-seronegative. CDR3 DNA sequence: TGCGCCAGCAGGCACGGGACACCTAACACCGGGGAGCTGTTTTTT. Its protein product is CASRHGTPNTGELFF.